A single sample gave rise to the 32 T cell receptor beta chains below, sequenced in a study of blood T cell repertoires in COVID-19. Libraries were prepared by immunoSEQ multiplex PCR; TCRdb keeps only in-frame clonotypes and omits some of them. The sample contains around 89,000 clones, 80% to 90% of which appear only once. Sequenced sample: peripheral blood. These receptors all come from a middle-aged man with acute or convalescent COVID-19.

The chain is built from TRBV5-1 and TRBJ1-1; TRBD1 matches at 7 bases. With V trimmed by 3 bases and J by 0 bases, 5 bases remained unmatched. The CDR3 length is 15 residues. The germline CDR1 and CDR2 sequences are SGHRS and YFSETQ. CDR3 amino acids: CASSSGQALNTEAFF. CDR3 DNA: TGCGCCAGCAGCTCAGGACAGGCTCTGAACACTGAAGCTTTCTTT.

The chain uses TRBV18 and TRBJ1-1, with TRBD1 matching 9 bases. V dropped 2 bases and J dropped 8; count of bases not matched to a gene: 6. The germline V gene has CDR1 KGHSH and CDR2 LQKENI. The CDR3 is 14 amino acids. CDR3: CASSPRQGVIEAFF. The CDR3 DNA reads TGTGCCAGCTCACCAAGACAGGGGGTAATCGAAGCTTTCTTT.

J is TRBJ1-6 and V is TRBV30; TRBD1 agrees at 7 bases. Per germline, CDR1 GTSNPN and CDR2 SVGIG (reference sequence). J lost 7 bases, V lost 2 bases, and 8 bases had no gene match. The CDR3 is 15 residues long. This CDR3 is CAWSPRQGWNSPLHF. For the CDR3, the DNA is TGTGCCTGGAGTCCTCGACAGGGTTGGAATTCACCCCTCCACTTT.

There are a few counts of this clone. V gene TRBV2 combines with J gene TRBJ2-1; D is possibly TRBD2 (5 bases). Germline lookup yields CDR1 SNHLY and CDR2 FYNNEI. The V gene lost 8 bases and the J gene lost 5 bases, with 16 bases spanning the gap. The length of the CDR3 is 14 residues. The CDR3 region has the DNA TGTGCCAGCGTACTAGGTTCGGGAAACAATGAGCAGTTCTTC. The encoded protein is CASVLGSGNNEQFF.

The chain carries TRBV6-5 and TRBJ1-5, with 11 positions matching TRBD1. The CDR3 has 15 amino acids. Germline V CDR1 and CDR2: MNHEY, SVGAGI. The ends lost 5 bases at V and 4 bases at J; junction bases unmatched: 4. This CDR3 is CASSPDRGLNQPQHF. The CDR3, as DNA: TGTGCCAGCAGTCCGGACAGGGGGCTTAATCAGCCCCAGCATTTT.

This sequence joins TRBV7-2 and TRBJ2-5; TRBD2 aligns across 12 bases. J lost 3 bases, V lost 6 bases, and 2 bases had no gene match. The germline CDR1 and CDR2 sequences are SGHTA and FQGNSA. CDR3 length: 14 residues. CDR3 DNA: TGTGCCAGCAGAACTAGCGGGGGGAAAGAGACCCAGTACTTC. Encoded protein: CASRTSGGKETQYF.

The CDR3 reads CASTRDRGQPQHF. DNA of the CDR3: TGTGCCAGTACCCGGGACAGGGGTCAGCCCCAGCATTTT. This sequence joins TRBV19 and TRBJ1-5; 10 positions agree with TRBD1. The CDR3 is 13 amino acids. Per the germline V gene, CDR1 is LNHDA and CDR2 is SQIVND (reference sequence). J gave up 6 bases and V 7 bases, and 3 bases lay outside the gene matches.

The chain recombines TRBV18 with TRBJ2-3; no definite D call. This CDR3 is 13 amino acids long. Germline lookup yields CDR1 KGHSH and CDR2 LQKENI. V was trimmed by 2 bases and J by 2 bases, leaving 5 bases between them. The CDR3 bases are TGTGCCAGCTCACCAAGCCTCACAGATACGCAGTATTTT. Protein sequence: CASSPSLTDTQYF.

The chain carries TRBV7-9 and TRBJ2-3, with unresolved D. The CDR3 loop spans 13 amino acids. V gave up 5 bases and J gave up 2 bases, with 8 bases separating them. The germline V gene encodes CDR1 SEHNR and CDR2 FQNEAQ (reference sequence). CDR3 in amino acids: CASSIMSTDTQYF. DNA for the CDR3: TGTGCCAGCAGCATTATGTCCACAGATACGCAGTATTTT.

The count of this clone is one. The rearrangement links TRBV5-1 to TRBJ2-7; D unclear. From germline, CDR1 is SGHRS and CDR2 YFSETQ. Trimming cost V 1 base and J 2 bases, with 10 bases left between them. This CDR3 has 14 amino acids. CDR3 bases: TGCGCCAGCAGCTTGTCGGGTTTGGCCTACGAGCAGTACTTC. The encoded protein is CASSLSGLAYEQYF. Using reference TRBV5-1 and TRBJ2-7 for the parts outside the CDR3, the full variable domain is KAGVTQTPRYLIKTRGQQVTLSCSPISGHRSVSWYQQTPGQGLQFLFEYFSETQRNKGNFPGRFSGRQFSNSRSEMNVSTLELGDSALYLCASSLSGLAYEQYFGPGTRLTVT.

This clone appeared once. The chain joins TRBV10-3 to TRBJ1-3; D unresolved. Per germline, CDR1 ENHRY and CDR2 SYGVKD. The CDR3 is 15 amino acids. V was shortened by 8 bases and J by 0 bases, with 14 bases between the two germline ends. Here the CDR3 reads CAIRTSGISGNTIYF. Here the CDR3 DNA reads TGTGCCATCCGTACCTCAGGTATCTCTGGAAACACCATATATTTT.

The genes are TRBV27 and TRBJ2-6; D is possibly TRBD1 (6 bases). CDR3 size: 16 residues. CDR1 is MNHEY, CDR2 SMNVEV, per germline (reference sequence). The V and J ends lost 5 bases and 1 base respectively, with 12 bases between them. Here the CDR3 reads CASSNQQGSGANVLTF. DNA for the CDR3: TGTGCCAGCAGTAACCAACAGGGTTCTGGGGCCAACGTCCTGACTTTC.

The V and J genes are TRBV11-2 and TRBJ2-3, with 14 bases aligning to TRBD2. Germline lookup yields CDR1 SGHAT and CDR2 FQNNGV. After removal of 5 bases from V and 4 bases from J, the junction contained 5 bases not matched to a gene. CDR3 length equals 16 residues. CDR3 in DNA: TGTGCCAGCAGCACAGGACTAGCGGGGGGTGCAGATACGCAGTATTTT. Amino acids: CASSTGLAGGADTQYF. The entire variable domain, with the rest obtained from reference TRBV11-2 and TRBJ2-3, is as follows: EAGVAQSPRYKIIEKRQSVAFWCNPISGHATLYWYQQILGQGPKLLIQFQNNGVVDDSQLPKDRFSAERLKGVDSTLKIQPAKLEDSAVYLCASSTGLAGGADTQYFGPGTRLTVL.

Comment on this clone: One end of the junction varies from germline; a read error may be responsible. The chain recombines TRBV3-1 (or the pseudogene TRBV3-2) with TRBJ1-2; 9 bases line up with TRBD1. Germline V gene sequence: CDR1 LGHDT, CDR2 YNNKEL (reference sequence). The CDR3 consists of 16 residues. Here the CDR3 reads CASRQGDREGAYGYTF. CDR3 DNA sequence: TGTGCCAGCAGACAAGGGGACAGGGAAGGGGCCTATGGCTACACCTTC.

The gene calls are TRBV6-5 and TRBJ2-3; no definite D call. Germline CDR1 is MNHEY and CDR2 is SVGAGI. The CDR3 extends over 14 amino acids. V was trimmed by 6 bases and J by 8 bases, leaving 18 bases between them. The CDR3 here is CASRVGPGDVTQYF. As DNA, the CDR3 is TGTGCCAGCAGGGTGGGCCCTGGTGATGTTACGCAGTATTTT.

The chain recombines TRBV5-1 with TRBJ1-3; D perhaps matches TRBD1 (6 bases). Trimming removed 3 bases from V and 7 bases from J, with 14 bases in between. CDR3 length: 14 amino acids. Per the germline V gene, CDR1 is SGHRS and CDR2 is YFSETQ. The CDR3 spells CASSSQGVENTIYF. The CDR3 DNA reads TGCGCCAGCAGCTCACAGGGAGTGGAGAACACCATATATTTT.

The chain carries TRBV19 and TRBJ2-3; 10 nucleotides line up with TRBD2. Germline loops: CDR1 LNHDA, CDR2 SQIVND (reference sequence). The CDR3 has 18 residues. The V and J ends lost 0 bases and 6 bases, in that order; junction bases with no gene match: 12. CDR3 in DNA: TGTGCCAGTAGTATAGATCCCCCCCAGCGGGGGGGCCGCGATACGCAGTATTTT. It codes for CASSIDPPQRGGRDTQYF.

The V call is TRBV28, the J call TRBJ1-2, with 7 positions matching TRBD1. This CDR3 has 14 amino acids. J was trimmed by 4 bases and V by 8 bases; bases with no gene match: 10. Germline V gene sequence: CDR1 MDHEN, CDR2 SYDVKM. The CDR3 loop is CASLSPYRGYGYTF. The CDR3 DNA sequence: TGTGCCAGCCTCTCCCCGTACAGGGGCTATGGCTACACCTTC.

J is TRBJ1-4 and V is TRBV2; 7 bases line up with TRBD1. V dropped 9 bases and J dropped 4; count of bases not matched to a gene: 2. The CDR3 contains 12 residues. CDR1 is SNHLY and CDR2 is FYNNEI in the germline V gene. This CDR3 is CASDRVNEKLFF. CDR3 DNA sequence: TGTGCCAGTGACAGGGTTAATGAAAAACTGTTTTTT. The full variable domain, rest sourced from reference TRBV2 and TRBJ1-4, is EPEVTQTPSHQVTQMGQEVILRCVPISNHLYFYWYRQILGQKVEFLVSFYNNEISEKSEIFDDQFSVERPDGSNFTLKIRSTKLEDSAMYFCASDRVNEKLFFGSGTQLSVL.

The chain combines TRBV5-1 with TRBJ1-2; 7 bases are shared with TRBD1. This CDR3 is built from 13 residues. Unmatched junction bases numbered 6, after V lost 4 bases and J lost 6 bases. In germline, CDR1 is SGHRS, CDR2 YFSETQ. The CDR3 nucleotides read TGCGCCAGCAGCCCTACAGGGGTAGATGGCTACACCTTC. Translation gives CASSPTGVDGYTF.

The chain carries TRBV28 and TRBJ2-7, with 13 nucleotides matching TRBD2. Germline assignment: CDR1 MDHEN and CDR2 SYDVKM. The CDR3 is 15 amino acids. Trimming at V came to 5 bases and at J to 6 bases, leaving 7 bases not matched to a gene. The CDR3 DNA sequence: TGTGCCAGCAGTCTACCCGGGACTAGCGGGGCCGAGCAGTACGTC. Its protein product is CASSLPGTSGAEQYV.

The chain combines TRBV6-1 with TRBJ1-4; TRBD1 matches at 8 bases. Per the germline V gene, CDR1 is MNHNS and CDR2 is SASEGT. With V trimmed by 3 bases and J by 7 bases, 7 bases remained unmatched. CDR3 size: 15 residues. DNA of the CDR3: TGTGCCAGCAGTGACAGGACAGGGTGGGTTGAAAAACTGTTTTTT. Translation gives CASSDRTGWVEKLFF.

This clone appeared once. The chain joins TRBV6-4 to TRBJ2-5; D gene unclear. The CDR3 length is 13 residues. V lost 2 bases, J lost 4 bases, and 8 bases lay in between. From germline, CDR1 is MRHNA and CDR2 SNTAGT. The CDR3 DNA sequence: TGTGCCAGCAGTGACGCGGTAGGAGAGACCCAGTACTTC. It codes for CASSDAVGETQYF.

V and J are TRBV11-3 and TRBJ2-1, with a possible D match to TRBD2 (6 bases). The CDR3 is 16 amino acids. Germline V gene data show CDR1 as SGHNT and CDR2 as YENEEA. V lost 3 bases to trimming and J lost 5 bases, with 17 bases between them. CDR3 amino acids: CASSFGGWGGHNEQFF. CDR3 DNA: TGTGCCAGCAGCTTCGGGGGATGGGGTGGACACAATGAGCAGTTCTTC.

The V and J genes are TRBV7-2 and TRBJ2-2; 7 bases line up with TRBD2. This CDR3 comprises 17 residues. With V trimmed by 4 bases and J by 6 bases, 14 bases remained unmatched. CDR1 is SGHTA and CDR2 is FQGNSA in the germline V gene. This CDR3 reads CASSYSRRGGVSGELFF. CDR3 DNA: TGTGCCAGCAGCTATAGCAGGAGGGGAGGGGTCTCCGGGGAGCTGTTTTTT.

This clone was seen a few times. The sample holds other DNA sequences that translate to the same CDR3. The chain has TRBV14 and TRBJ2-2; 12 bases agree with TRBD2. Germline loops: CDR1 SGHDN, CDR2 FVKESK. V lost 4 bases and J lost 5; bases outside the gene matches: 2. This CDR3 has 15 residues. The CDR3 is CASSPSGGATGELFF. The CDR3 DNA sequence: TGTGCCAGCAGCCCTAGCGGGGGGGCGACCGGGGAGCTGTTTTTT.

This chain uses TRBV5-1 with TRBJ1-5, with D perhaps TRBD1 (6 bases). V shed 4 bases and J shed 7 bases, with 12 bases lying between them. The germline V gene has CDR1 SGHRS and CDR2 YFSETQ. This CDR3 has 13 amino acids. In DNA, the CDR3 is TGCGCCAGCAGCCTGGAACAGGGACAGCCCCAGCATTTT. This sequence encodes CASSLEQGQPQHF.

This sequence joins TRBV30 and TRBJ1-2, with D uncertain. CDR1 is GTSNPN and CDR2 is SVGIG in the germline V gene (reference sequence). Trimming left V 2 bases short and J 7 bases short, with 8 bases between. CDR3 length equals 11 residues. CDR3 nucleotides: TGTGCCTGGAGTTTACATGGTGGCTACACCTTC. This encodes CAWSLHGGYTF.

A single count supports this clone. The chain has TRBV29-1 and TRBJ1-2; D is uncertain. Germline V gene lookup returns CDR1 SQVTM and CDR2 ANQGSEA. The CDR3 has 13 amino acids. V was trimmed by 3 bases and J by 1 base, leaving 9 bases between them. The CDR3 DNA reads as TGCAGCGTTGATACAGTTGTTAACTATGGCTACACCTTC. It encodes CSVDTVVNYGYTF.

This clone was counted a single time. This chain joins TRBV4-1 and TRBJ2-2; no clear D gene. Trimming removed 0 bases at V and 5 bases at J, with 10 bases between. The CDR3 length is 15 residues. Germline V gene sequence: CDR1 MGHRA, CDR2 YSYEKL. The CDR3 DNA sequence: TGCGCCAGCAGCCAAGACAGTTTCGGGACCGGGGAGCTGTTTTTT. It specifies CASSQDSFGTGELFF.

V is TRBV6-5 and J is TRBJ2-1; 9 bases match TRBD1. J was trimmed by 4 bases and V by 7 bases; bases with no gene match: 5. The CDR3 sequence is 14 residues long. Germline loops: CDR1 MNHEY, CDR2 SVGAGI. The CDR3, as DNA: TGTGCCAGCACCGGGGGGACAGGGTACAATGAGCAGTTCTTC. Amino acid sequence: CASTGGTGYNEQFF.

The gene calls are TRBV3-1 (or the pseudogene TRBV3-2) and TRBJ1-2; no clear D gene. This CDR3 comprises 14 residues. V was cut by 0 bases and J by 2 bases, with 7 bases left in between. Germline V CDR1 and CDR2: LGHDT, YNNKEL (reference sequence). CDR3 amino acids: CASSQDKRNYGYTF. CDR3 nucleotide sequence: TGTGCCAGCAGCCAAGATAAGAGGAACTATGGCTACACCTTC.